The 27 T cell receptor beta chains below come from one sample, sequenced in a study of blood T cell repertoires in COVID-19. Repertoires were generated with immunoSEQ multiplex PCR, while TCRdb's copy carries only in-frame clones and drops some. The sample contains about 360,000 clones, 88% of which appear only once. The sequencing sample was made of PBMCs or T cells enriched from blood (not recorded which). These receptors came from a woman aged 40 to 55 with acute COVID-19.

The chain's CDR3 is CASSLLVVATEAFF. The DNA of the CDR3 is TGTGCCAGCAGCTTATTGGTCGTGGCAACTGAAGCTTTCTTT. V gene TRBV7-9 combines with J gene TRBJ1-1; D is uncertain. The CDR3 spans 14 residues. Looked up from germline, CDR1 is SEHNR and CDR2 is FQNEAQ (reference sequence). Deletions cut 2 bases from V and 5 bases from J, with 12 bases between.

The chain carries TRBV7-9 and TRBJ1-2; possibly TRBD1 for D (5 bases). The germline CDR1 and CDR2 sequences are SEHNR and FQNEAQ (reference sequence). Trimming stripped 5 bases from V and 1 base from J, with 8 bases between. The CDR3 runs 13 residues. DNA of the CDR3: TGTGCCAGCAGCCGGGACTTTAACTATGGCTACACCTTC. Translated: CASSRDFNYGYTF.

The J gene is TRBJ2-5, the V gene TRBV11-2; TRBD2 matches 12 bases. Germline V lookup: CDR1 SGHAT, CDR2 FQNNGV. The CDR3 has 15 residues. Trimming cost V 5 bases and J 5 bases; bases outside gene matches: 6. CDR3 bases: TGTGCCAGCAGCCTCAGGACTAGCGGGGTTGAGACCCAGTACTTC. Translation gives CASSLRTSGVETQYF.

This clone was detected once. The gene calls are TRBV19 and TRBJ1-5; D may be TRBD1 (5 bases). Trimming shortened V by 7 bases and J by 2 bases, and 15 bases separated the two germline ends. CDR1 and CDR2 from the germline V gene are LNHDA and SQIVND (reference sequence). The CDR3 spans 15 residues. The chain's CDR3 is CASTLGEAGNQPQHF. The CDR3 bases are TGTGCCAGTACCCTAGGGGAGGCGGGCAATCAGCCCCAGCATTTT.

This chain links TRBV30 with TRBJ1-2, with D unclear. Germline V gene sequence: CDR1 GTSNPN, CDR2 SVGIG (reference sequence). V was shortened by 3 bases and J by 13 bases, with 21 bases between the two germline ends. The length of the CDR3 is 13 residues. This chain's CDR3 is CAWSGGQRGLSTF. In nucleotides, the CDR3 is TGTGCCTGGAGCGGAGGCCAGCGCGGATTAAGCACCTTC.

The V and J genes are TRBV6-5 and TRBJ1-2; D uncertain. The CDR3 length is 13 residues. Germline V gene lookup returns CDR1 MNHEY and CDR2 SVGAGI. Trimming cost V 0 bases and J 4 bases, with 6 bases left between them. CDR3 nucleotide sequence: TGTGCCAGCAGTTACTCGCCGGGCTATGGCTACACCTTC. Translation gives CASSYSPGYGYTF.

The V call is TRBV2, the J call TRBJ1-2; TRBD1 might be the D (6 bases). CDR3 length equals 16 residues. Trimming shortened V by 7 bases and J by 4 bases, and 22 bases separated the two germline ends. Germline V gives CDR1 SNHLY, CDR2 FYNNEI. The DNA of the CDR3 is TGTGCCAGCATGTCCCCCCCAGGGAGAGGGGGCTATGGCTACACCTTC. Encoded protein: CASMSPPGRGGYGYTF.

V gene TRBV2 combines with J gene TRBJ1-1, with D possibly matching TRBD1 (6 bases). In germline, CDR1 is SNHLY, CDR2 FYNNEI. Trimming shortened V by 5 bases and J by 3 bases, and 25 bases separated the two germline ends. The CDR3 is 18 amino acids. This CDR3 is CASSSPTGIARMDTEAFF. CDR3 nucleotide sequence: TGTGCCAGCAGTTCCCCGACAGGAATCGCTCGGATGGACACTGAAGCTTTCTTT.

The CDR3 DNA sequence: TGTGCCAGCAGCCAACGACTAGCGGGGGGGGCAGATACGCAGTATTTT. This encodes CASSQRLAGGADTQYF. The chain has TRBV7-2 and TRBJ2-3, with TRBD2 matching 14 bases. V lost 5 bases, J lost 4 bases, and 5 bases stayed unmatched. CDR1 and CDR2 (germline): SGHTA, FQGNSA. This CDR3 is 16 amino acids long.

The chain carries TRBV20-1 and TRBJ2-5, with D unresolved. Trimming cost V 3 bases and J 7 bases, with 12 bases left between them. Germline assignment: CDR1 DFQATT and CDR2 SNEGSKA (reference sequence). This CDR3 is built from 12 residues. CDR3 protein: CSASPDLGTQYF. In DNA form, the CDR3 reads TGCAGTGCTAGTCCAGACTTAGGGACCCAGTACTTC.

The rearrangement links TRBV5-6 to TRBJ1-3; D is unresolved. CDR1 is SGHDT and CDR2 is YYEEEE in the germline V gene. The CDR3 is 13 residues long. The V gene lost 4 bases and the J gene lost 4 bases, with 9 bases spanning the gap. The CDR3 protein is CASSTGGGNTIYF. The DNA for the CDR3 is TGTGCCAGCAGCACGGGTGGCGGAAACACCATATATTTT.

The chain carries TRBV5-4 and TRBJ2-7, with 8 bases aligning to TRBD2. Unmatched junction bases numbered 5, after V lost 4 bases and J lost 2 bases. The CDR3 contains 14 residues. CDR1 and CDR2 from the germline V gene are SGHNT and YYREEE (reference sequence). The CDR3 region has the DNA TGTGCCAGCAGCCCCCACGGGGGGGCCTACGAGCAGTACTTC. Amino acids: CASSPHGGAYEQYF.

The rearrangement links TRBV12-3 or TRBV12-4 to TRBJ1-2; D remains ambiguous. V shed 6 bases and J shed 5 bases, with 10 bases lying between them. The CDR3 extends over 12 amino acids. The CDR3 is CASRSPGYGYTF. Written as DNA, the CDR3 is TGTGCCAGCAGATCACCGGGATATGGCTACACCTTC.

The chain recombines TRBV5-1 with TRBJ1-6; tentatively, D is TRBD1 (6 bases). Trimming left V 0 bases short and J 10 bases short, with 11 bases between. The CDR3 length is 14 residues. Germline CDR1 and CDR2: SGHRS and YFSETQ. CDR3 residues: CASSLAGQESPLHF. DNA for the CDR3: TGCGCCAGCAGCTTGGCGGGACAAGAGTCACCCCTCCACTTT.

The CDR3 reads CASSQAHGRPNTDTQYF. CDR3 in DNA: TGCGCCAGCAGCCAAGCTCACGGGAGACCAAACACAGATACGCAGTATTTT. The chain employs TRBV4-1 and TRBJ2-3, with TRBD2 as a possible D gene (6 bases). With 1 base removed from V and 2 bases from J, the gap between germline ends came to 16 bases. This CDR3 is 17 amino acids long. The V gene's germline CDR1 is MGHRA and CDR2 YSYEKL.

The chain links TRBV7-8 to TRBJ1-3, with D tentatively TRBD1 (6 bases). The CDR3 is 15 amino acids. Trimming pared 1 base from V and 8 bases from J, leaving 15 bases between. CDR1 SGHVS and CDR2 FQNEAQ come from the germline V gene. Here the CDR3 DNA reads TGTGCCAGCAGCTTAGTGGGGACAATGGCCCACACCATATATTTT. Its protein is CASSLVGTMAHTIYF.

This rearrangement joins TRBV6-5 to TRBJ1-5, with 10 nucleotides matching TRBD1. The CDR3 loop spans 14 amino acids. Germline V lookup: CDR1 MNHEY, CDR2 SVGAGI. V dropped 7 bases and J dropped 3; count of bases not matched to a gene: 3. Here the CDR3 DNA reads TGTGCCAGCAAAGGACAGGGGGTCAATCAGCCCCAGCATTTT. This sequence encodes CASKGQGVNQPQHF.

The genes are TRBV10-3 and TRBJ1-2; TRBD1 is a possible D gene (6 bases). The CDR3 loop spans 16 amino acids. Germline V CDR1 and CDR2: ENHRY, SYGVKD. Trimming stripped 6 bases from V and 0 bases from J, with 17 bases between. The CDR3 nucleotides are TGTGCCATCAGCTGGGGGACGACAGGAACTAACTATGGCTACACCTTC. Its protein product is CAISWGTTGTNYGYTF.

The chain employs TRBV3-1 (or the pseudogene TRBV3-2) and TRBJ2-1, with 9 bases that match TRBD2. The CDR3 runs 15 residues. Germline V gene lookup returns CDR1 LGHDT and CDR2 YNNKEL (reference sequence). Trimming at V came to 4 bases and at J to 2 bases, leaving 3 bases not matched to a gene. The CDR3 DNA is TGTGCCAGCAGCCTCGAGCGGGGGGCCTACAATGAGCAGTTCTTC. Translating gives CASSLERGAYNEQFF.

The chain combines TRBV7-9 with TRBJ1-2, with 7 bases matching TRBD1. V was clipped by 4 bases and J by 6 bases; unmatched bases: 11. CDR1 and CDR2 from the germline V gene are SEHNR and FQNEAQ (reference sequence). The CDR3 is 15 amino acids. This CDR3 reads CASSYNNRGTDGYTF. The CDR3 region has the DNA TGTGCCAGCAGCTACAACAACAGGGGAACGGATGGCTACACCTTC.

The rearrangement joins TRBV27 to TRBJ1-1; possible D gene TRBD1, 5 bases. This CDR3 region has 13 residues. CDR1 is MNHEY, CDR2 SMNVEV, per germline (reference sequence). Deletions cut 4 bases from V and 1 base from J, with 7 bases between. The CDR3, as DNA: TGTGCCAGCAGTTACAGGAGGAACACTGAAGCTTTCTTT. As protein: CASSYRRNTEAFF.

The chain joins TRBV6-1 to TRBJ1-1, with TRBD1 as a possible D gene (6 bases). Germline lookup yields CDR1 MNHNS and CDR2 SASEGT. The CDR3 contains 15 residues. The V end was cut by 1 base, the J end by 3 bases, with 12 bases between. In DNA, the CDR3 is TGTGCCAGCAGTGAAGGCAGGGGCAGGGACACTGAAGCTTTCTTT. This sequence encodes CASSEGRGRDTEAFF.

The chain recombines TRBV4-1 with TRBJ1-2; no definite D call. This CDR3 comprises 14 residues. Trimming left V 0 bases short and J 1 base short, with 6 bases between. Germline-derived CDR1 and CDR2 are MGHRA and YSYEKL. CDR3 DNA sequence: TGCGCCAGCAGCCAAGAAAGACTTAACTATGGCTACACCTTC. Translation gives CASSQERLNYGYTF.

This clone was observed a single time. The chain recombines TRBV5-4 with TRBJ1-6; D remains ambiguous. The germline CDR1 and CDR2 sequences are SGHNT and YYREEE (reference sequence). The ends were cut back, 2 bases at V and 7 bases at J, with 10 bases in the middle. CDR3 length equals 14 residues. Here the CDR3 reads CASSFSSRNSPLHF. The CDR3 DNA reads TGTGCCAGCAGCTTCTCGAGCAGGAATTCACCCCTCCACTTT. The full variable domain, with the rest looked up from reference TRBV5-4 and TRBJ1-6, is ETGVTQSPTHLIKTRGQQVTLRCSSQSGHNTVSWYQQALGQGPQFIFQYYREEENGRGNFPPRFSGLQFPNYSSELNVNALELDDSALYLCASSFSSRNSPLHFGNGTRLTVT.

The chain carries TRBV2 and TRBJ1-1; D gene unclear. Germline V gives CDR1 SNHLY, CDR2 FYNNEI. CDR3 size: 15 residues. V was clipped by 6 bases and J by 0 bases, with 14 bases between them. CDR3 DNA sequence: TGTGCCAGCAGAAGGAGACGGATCATGAACACTGAAGCTTTCTTT. This sequence encodes CASRRRRIMNTEAFF.

The rearrangement joins TRBV30 to TRBJ1-1; possible D gene TRBD1, 5 bases. This CDR3 contains 13 residues. Trimming took off 3 bases at V and 3 bases at J, with 11 bases between the two ends. Germline V gene lookup returns CDR1 GTSNPN and CDR2 SVGIG (reference sequence). CDR3 in DNA: TGTGCCTGGAGAAGGGGTTTTGACACTGAAGCTTTCTTT. This encodes CAWRRGFDTEAFF.

The chain couples TRBV7-9 to TRBJ1-6, with D uncertain. Germline CDR1 SEHNR, CDR2 FQNEAQ (reference sequence). Trimming removed 0 bases at V and 9 bases at J, with 9 bases between. The CDR3 loop spans 14 amino acids. CDR3 residues: CASSLAAVASPLHF. The CDR3 DNA sequence: TGTGCCAGCAGCTTAGCGGCAGTAGCTTCACCCCTCCACTTT.